This record covers a single T cell receptor beta chain. Germline V gene data show CDR1 as MNHEY and CDR2 as SVGAGI. The CDR3 is 15 residues long. V was pared by 6 bases and J by 4 bases, with 16 bases between. A single record per CDR3 protein comes from TCRdb applying MiXCR to the reads. This table holds around 530,000 distinct CDR3 sequences, around 27% found once. The record originates from a study of T cell repertoires in cytomegalovirus infection. This sequence joins TRBV6-5 and TRBJ1-3, with D uncertain. This receptor was identified in a human donor in good health (CMV status not recorded). Some clones in this sample may be carry-over from other donors' samples. Sequencing was done on a sample of PBMCs. CDR3 residues: CASSPDRKGGNTIYF. The CDR3 nucleotides are TGTGCCAGCAGCCCGGACCGAAAAGGGGGAAACACCATATATTTT.